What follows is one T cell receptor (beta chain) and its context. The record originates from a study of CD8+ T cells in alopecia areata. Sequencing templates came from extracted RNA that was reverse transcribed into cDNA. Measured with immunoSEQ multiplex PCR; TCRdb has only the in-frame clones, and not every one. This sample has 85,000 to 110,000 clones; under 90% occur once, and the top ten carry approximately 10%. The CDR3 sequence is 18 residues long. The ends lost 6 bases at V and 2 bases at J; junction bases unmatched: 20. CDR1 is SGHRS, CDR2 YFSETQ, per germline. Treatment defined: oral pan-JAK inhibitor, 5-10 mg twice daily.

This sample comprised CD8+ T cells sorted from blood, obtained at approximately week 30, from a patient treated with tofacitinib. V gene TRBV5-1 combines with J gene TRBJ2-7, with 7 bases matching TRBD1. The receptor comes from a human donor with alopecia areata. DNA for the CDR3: TGCGCCAGCAACACTAGGCCGCAGGGGGTAATAAGGACCTACGAGCAGTACTTC. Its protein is CASNTRPQGVIRTYEQYF.